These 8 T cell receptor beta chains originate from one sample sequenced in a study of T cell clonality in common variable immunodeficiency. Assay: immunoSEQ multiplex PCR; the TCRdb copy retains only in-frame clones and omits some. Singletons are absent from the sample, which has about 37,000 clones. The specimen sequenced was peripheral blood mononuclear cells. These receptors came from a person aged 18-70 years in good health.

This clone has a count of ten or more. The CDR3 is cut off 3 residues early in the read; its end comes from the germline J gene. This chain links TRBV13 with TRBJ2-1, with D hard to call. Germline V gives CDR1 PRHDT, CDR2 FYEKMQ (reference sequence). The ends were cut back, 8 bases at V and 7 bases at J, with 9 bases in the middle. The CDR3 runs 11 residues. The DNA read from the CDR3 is TGTGCCAGCTCCAACTCTAATGAG. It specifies CASSNSNE. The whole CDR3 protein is CASSNSNEQFF.

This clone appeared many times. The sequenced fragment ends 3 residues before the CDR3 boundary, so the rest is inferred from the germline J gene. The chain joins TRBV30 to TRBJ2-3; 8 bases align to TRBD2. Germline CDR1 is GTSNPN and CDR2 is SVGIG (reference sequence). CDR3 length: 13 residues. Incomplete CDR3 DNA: TGTGCCTGGAGTGTAGGCGGGGGGAAGGCG. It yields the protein CAWSVGGGKA. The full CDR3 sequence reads CAWSVGGGKAQYF. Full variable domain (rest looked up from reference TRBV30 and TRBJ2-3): SQTIHQWPATLVQPVGSPLSLECTVEGTSNPNLYWYRQAAGRGLQLLFYSVGIGQISSEVPQNLSASRPQDRQFILSSKKLLLSDSGFYLCAWSVGGGKAQYFGPGTRLTVL.

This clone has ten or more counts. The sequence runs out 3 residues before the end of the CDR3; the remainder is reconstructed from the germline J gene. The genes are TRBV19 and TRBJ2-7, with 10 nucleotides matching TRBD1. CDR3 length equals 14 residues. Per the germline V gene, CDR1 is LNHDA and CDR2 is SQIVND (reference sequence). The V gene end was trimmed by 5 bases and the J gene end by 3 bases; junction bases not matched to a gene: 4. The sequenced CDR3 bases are TGTGCCAGTAGTGCCCGGGACAGGGGCTACGAG. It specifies CASSARDRGYE. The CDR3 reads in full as CASSARDRGYEQYF.

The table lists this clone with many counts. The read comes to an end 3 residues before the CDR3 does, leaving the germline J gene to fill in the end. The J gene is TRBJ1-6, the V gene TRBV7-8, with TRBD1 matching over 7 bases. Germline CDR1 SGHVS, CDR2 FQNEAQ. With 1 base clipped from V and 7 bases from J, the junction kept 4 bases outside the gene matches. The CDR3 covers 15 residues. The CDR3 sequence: CASSLEQGLNSPLHF. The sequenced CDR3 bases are TGTGCCAGCAGCTTAGAACAGGGGCTCAATTCACCC.

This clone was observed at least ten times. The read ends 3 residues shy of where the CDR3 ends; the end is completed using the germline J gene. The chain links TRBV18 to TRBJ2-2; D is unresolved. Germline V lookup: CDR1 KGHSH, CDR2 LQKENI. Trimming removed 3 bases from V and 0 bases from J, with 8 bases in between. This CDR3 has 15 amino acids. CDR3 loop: CASSPSTTNTGELFF. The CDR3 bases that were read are TGTGCCAGCTCACCCTCCACAACGAACACCGGGGAG.

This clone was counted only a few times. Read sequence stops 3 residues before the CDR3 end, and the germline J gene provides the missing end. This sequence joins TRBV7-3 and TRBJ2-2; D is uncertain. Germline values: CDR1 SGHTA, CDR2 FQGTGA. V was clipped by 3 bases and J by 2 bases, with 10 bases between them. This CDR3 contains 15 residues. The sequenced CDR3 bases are TGTGCCAGCAGCTTGAGTAGCCTAAACACCGGGGAG. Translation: CASSLSSLNTGE. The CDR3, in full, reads CASSLSSLNTGELFF.

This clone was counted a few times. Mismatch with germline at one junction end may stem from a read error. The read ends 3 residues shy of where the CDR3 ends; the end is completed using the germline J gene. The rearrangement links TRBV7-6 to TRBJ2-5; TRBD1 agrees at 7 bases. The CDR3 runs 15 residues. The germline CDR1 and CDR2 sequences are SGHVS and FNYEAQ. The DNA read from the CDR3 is TGTGCCCGCAGCTTAGTGACAGGGCCCAAGGAGACC. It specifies CARSLVTGPKET. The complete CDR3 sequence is CARSLVTGPKETQYF.

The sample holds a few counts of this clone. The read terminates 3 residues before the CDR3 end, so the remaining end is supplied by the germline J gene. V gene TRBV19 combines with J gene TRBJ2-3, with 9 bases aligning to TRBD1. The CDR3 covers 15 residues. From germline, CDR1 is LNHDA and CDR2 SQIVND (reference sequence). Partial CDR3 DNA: TGTGCCAGTAGTATTTTAGAACAGGGGGCTCAGCCG. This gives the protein CASSILEQGAQP. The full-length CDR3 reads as CASSILEQGAQPQYF.